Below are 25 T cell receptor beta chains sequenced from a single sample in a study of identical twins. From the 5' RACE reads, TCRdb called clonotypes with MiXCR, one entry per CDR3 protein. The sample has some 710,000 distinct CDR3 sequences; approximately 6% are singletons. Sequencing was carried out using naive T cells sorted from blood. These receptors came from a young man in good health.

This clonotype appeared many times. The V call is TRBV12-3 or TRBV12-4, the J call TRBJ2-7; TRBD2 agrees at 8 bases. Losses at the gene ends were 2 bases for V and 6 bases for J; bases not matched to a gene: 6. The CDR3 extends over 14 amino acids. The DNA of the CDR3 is TGTGCCAGCAGTTTAAGGGCGGGAGGAGGCGAGCAGTACTTC. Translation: CASSLRAGGGEQYF.

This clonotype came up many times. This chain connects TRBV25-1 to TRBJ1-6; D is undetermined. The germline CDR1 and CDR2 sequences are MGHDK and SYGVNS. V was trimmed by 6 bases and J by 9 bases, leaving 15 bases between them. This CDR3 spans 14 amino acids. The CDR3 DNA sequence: TGTGCCAGCAGCCTTGGGGAAAGTATTTCACCCCTCCACTTT. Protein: CASSLGESISPLHF. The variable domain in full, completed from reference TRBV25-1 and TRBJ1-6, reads EADIYQTPRYLVIGTGKKITLECSQTMGHDKMYWYQQDPGMELHLIHYSYGVNSTEKGDLSSESTVSRIRTEHFPLTLESARPSHTSQYLCASSLGESISPLHFGNGTRLTVT.

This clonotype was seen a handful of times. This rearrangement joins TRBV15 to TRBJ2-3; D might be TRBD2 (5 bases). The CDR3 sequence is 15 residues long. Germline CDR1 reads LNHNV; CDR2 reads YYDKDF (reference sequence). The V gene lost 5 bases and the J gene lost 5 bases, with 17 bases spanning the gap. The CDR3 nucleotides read TGTGCCACCAGCGGAGGAGTTAATAATGGAGATACGCAGTATTTT. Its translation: CATSGGVNNGDTQYF. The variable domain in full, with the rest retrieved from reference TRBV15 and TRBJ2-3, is DAMVIQNPRYQVTQFGKPVTLSCSQTLNHNVMYWYQQKSSQAPKLLFHYYDKDFNNEADTPDNFQSRRPNTSFCFLDIRSPGLGDTAMYLCATSGGVNNGDTQYFGPGTRLTVL.

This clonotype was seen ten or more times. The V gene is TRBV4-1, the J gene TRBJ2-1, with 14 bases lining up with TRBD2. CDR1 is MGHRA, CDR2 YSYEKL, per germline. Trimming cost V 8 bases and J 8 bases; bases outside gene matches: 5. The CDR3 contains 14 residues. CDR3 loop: CASGRGLAGDEQFF. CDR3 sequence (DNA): TGCGCCAGCGGCCGGGGACTAGCGGGAGATGAGCAGTTCTTC.

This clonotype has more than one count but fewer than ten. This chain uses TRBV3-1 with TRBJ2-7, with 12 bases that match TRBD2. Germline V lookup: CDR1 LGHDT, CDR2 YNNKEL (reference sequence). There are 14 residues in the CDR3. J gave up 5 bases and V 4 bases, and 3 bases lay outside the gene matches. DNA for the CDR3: TGTGCCAGCAGCCGACTAGCGGGAGTAGACGAGCAGTACTTC. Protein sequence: CASSRLAGVDEQYF.

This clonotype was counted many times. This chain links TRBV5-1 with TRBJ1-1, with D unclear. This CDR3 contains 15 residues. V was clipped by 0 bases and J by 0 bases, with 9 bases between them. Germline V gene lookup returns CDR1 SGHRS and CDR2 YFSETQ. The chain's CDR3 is CASSLAGGLNTEAFF. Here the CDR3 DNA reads TGCGCCAGCAGCTTGGCCGGCGGGCTGAACACTGAAGCTTTCTTT.

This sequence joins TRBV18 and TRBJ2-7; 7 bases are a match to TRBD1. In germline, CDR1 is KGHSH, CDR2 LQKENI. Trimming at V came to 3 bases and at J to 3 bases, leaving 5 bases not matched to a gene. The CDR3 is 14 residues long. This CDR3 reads CASSPSQGDYEQYF. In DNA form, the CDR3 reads TGTGCCAGCTCACCGAGTCAGGGGGACTACGAGCAGTACTTC.

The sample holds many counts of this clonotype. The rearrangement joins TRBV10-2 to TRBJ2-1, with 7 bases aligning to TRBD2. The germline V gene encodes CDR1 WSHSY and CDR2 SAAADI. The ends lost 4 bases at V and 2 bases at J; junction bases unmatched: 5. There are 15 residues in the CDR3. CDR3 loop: CASSARERPYNEQFF. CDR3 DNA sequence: TGCGCCAGCAGTGCGCGGGAGAGGCCCTACAATGAGCAGTTCTTC.

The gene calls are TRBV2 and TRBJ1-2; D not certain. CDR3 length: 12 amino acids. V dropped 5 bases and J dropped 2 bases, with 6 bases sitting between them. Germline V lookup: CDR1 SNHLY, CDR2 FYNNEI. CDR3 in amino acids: CASSRLNYGYTF. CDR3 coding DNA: TGTGCCAGCAGTAGATTGAACTATGGCTACACCTTC.

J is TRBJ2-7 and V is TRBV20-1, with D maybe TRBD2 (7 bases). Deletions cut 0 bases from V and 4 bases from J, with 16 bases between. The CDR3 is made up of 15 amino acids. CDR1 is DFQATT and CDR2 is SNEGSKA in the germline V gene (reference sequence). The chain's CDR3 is CSARDVSGGGYEQYF. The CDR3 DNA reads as TGCAGTGCTAGAGATGTTTCGGGGGGCGGTTACGAGCAGTACTTC.

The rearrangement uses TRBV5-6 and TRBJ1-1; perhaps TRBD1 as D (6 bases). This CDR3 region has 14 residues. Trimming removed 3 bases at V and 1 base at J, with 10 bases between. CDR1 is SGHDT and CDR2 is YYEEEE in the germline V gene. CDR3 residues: CASSWRGGNTEAFF. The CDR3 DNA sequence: TGTGCCAGCAGCTGGAGGGGGGGGAACACTGAAGCTTTCTTT.

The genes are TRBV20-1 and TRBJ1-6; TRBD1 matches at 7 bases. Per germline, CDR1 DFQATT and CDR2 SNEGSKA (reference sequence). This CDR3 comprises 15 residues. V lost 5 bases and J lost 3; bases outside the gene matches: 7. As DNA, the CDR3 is TGCAGTGCTCCATGGACAGGCCACTATAATTCACCCCTCCACTTT. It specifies CSAPWTGHYNSPLHF.

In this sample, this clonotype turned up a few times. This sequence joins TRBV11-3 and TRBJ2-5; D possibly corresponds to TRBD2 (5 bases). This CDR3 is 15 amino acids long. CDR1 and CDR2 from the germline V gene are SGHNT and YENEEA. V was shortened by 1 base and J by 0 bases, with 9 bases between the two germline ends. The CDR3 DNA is TGTGCCAGCAGCTTAGGGACGGGGAACCAAGAGACCCAGTACTTC. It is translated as CASSLGTGNQETQYF.

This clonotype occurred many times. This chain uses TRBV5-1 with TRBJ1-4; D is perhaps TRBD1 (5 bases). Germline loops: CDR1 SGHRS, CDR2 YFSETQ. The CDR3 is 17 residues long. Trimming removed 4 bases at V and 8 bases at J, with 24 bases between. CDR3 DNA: TGCGCCAGCAGCATGCACCCGGTTAGGACATTTGGGGAAAAACTGTTTTTT. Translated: CASSMHPVRTFGEKLFF. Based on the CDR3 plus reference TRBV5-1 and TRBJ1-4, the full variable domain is KAGVTQTPRYLIKTRGQQVTLSCSPISGHRSVSWYQQTPGQGLQFLFEYFSETQRNKGNFPGRFSGRQFSNSRSEMNVSTLELGDSALYLCASSMHPVRTFGEKLFFGSGTQLSVL.

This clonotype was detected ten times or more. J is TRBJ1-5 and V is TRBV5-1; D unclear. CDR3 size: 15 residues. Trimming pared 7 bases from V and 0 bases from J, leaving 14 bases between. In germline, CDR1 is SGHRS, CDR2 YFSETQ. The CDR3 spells CASSEDTYSNQPQHF. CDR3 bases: TGCGCCAGCTCCGAAGACACCTATAGCAATCAGCCCCAGCATTTT. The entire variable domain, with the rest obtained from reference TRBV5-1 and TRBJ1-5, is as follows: KAGVTQTPRYLIKTRGQQVTLSCSPISGHRSVSWYQQTPGQGLQFLFEYFSETQRNKGNFPGRFSGRQFSNSRSEMNVSTLELGDSALYLCASSEDTYSNQPQHFGDGTRLSIL.

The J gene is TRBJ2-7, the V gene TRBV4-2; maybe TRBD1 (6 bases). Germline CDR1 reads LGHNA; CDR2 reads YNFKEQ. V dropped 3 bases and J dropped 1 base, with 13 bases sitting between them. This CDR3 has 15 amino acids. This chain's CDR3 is CASSQETGVSYEQYF. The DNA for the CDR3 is TGTGCCAGCAGCCAGGAGACAGGCGTTTCCTACGAGCAGTACTTC.

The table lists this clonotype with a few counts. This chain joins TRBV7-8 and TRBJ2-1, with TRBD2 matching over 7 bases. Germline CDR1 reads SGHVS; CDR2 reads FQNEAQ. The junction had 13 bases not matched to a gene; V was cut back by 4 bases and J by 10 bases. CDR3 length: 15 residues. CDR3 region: CASSSPFTSEGEQFF. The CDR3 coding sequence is TGTGCCAGCAGCTCCCCCTTTACTAGCGAGGGCGAGCAGTTCTTC.

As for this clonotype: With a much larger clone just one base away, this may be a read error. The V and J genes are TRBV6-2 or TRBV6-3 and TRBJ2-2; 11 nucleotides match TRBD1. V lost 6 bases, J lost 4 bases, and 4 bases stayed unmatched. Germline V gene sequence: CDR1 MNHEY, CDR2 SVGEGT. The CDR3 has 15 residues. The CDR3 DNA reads TGTGCCAGCAGATCCGGGACAGGGGGCACCGGGGAGCTGTTTTTT. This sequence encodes CASRSGTGGTGELFF.

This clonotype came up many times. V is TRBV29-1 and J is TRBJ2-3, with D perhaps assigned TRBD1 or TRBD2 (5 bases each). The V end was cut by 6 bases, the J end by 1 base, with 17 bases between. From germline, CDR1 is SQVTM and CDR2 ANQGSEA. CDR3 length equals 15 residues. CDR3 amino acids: CSVSAGTAGTDTQYF. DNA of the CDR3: TGCAGCGTCTCCGCCGGGACGGCCGGCACAGATACGCAGTATTTT.

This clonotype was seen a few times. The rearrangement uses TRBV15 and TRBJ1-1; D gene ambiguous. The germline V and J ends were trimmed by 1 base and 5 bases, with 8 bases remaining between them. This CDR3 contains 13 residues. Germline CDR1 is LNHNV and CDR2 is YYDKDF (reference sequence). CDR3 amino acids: CATSRVVGTEAFF. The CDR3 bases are TGTGCCACCAGCAGAGTCGTGGGTACTGAAGCTTTCTTT.

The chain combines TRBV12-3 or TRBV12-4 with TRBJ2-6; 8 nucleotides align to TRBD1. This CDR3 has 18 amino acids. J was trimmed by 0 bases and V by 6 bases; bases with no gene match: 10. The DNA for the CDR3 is TGTGCCAGCAGGTCGGGACAGGTTGGGGTCTCTGGGGCCAACGTCCTGACTTTC. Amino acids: CASRSGQVGVSGANVLTF.

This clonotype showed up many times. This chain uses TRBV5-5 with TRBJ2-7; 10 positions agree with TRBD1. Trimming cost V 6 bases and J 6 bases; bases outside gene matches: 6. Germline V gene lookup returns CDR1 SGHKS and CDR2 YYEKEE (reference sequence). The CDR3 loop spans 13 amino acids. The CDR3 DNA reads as TGTGCCAGCAACGACAGGGGGCTGAGCGAGCAGTACGTC. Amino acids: CASNDRGLSEQYV.

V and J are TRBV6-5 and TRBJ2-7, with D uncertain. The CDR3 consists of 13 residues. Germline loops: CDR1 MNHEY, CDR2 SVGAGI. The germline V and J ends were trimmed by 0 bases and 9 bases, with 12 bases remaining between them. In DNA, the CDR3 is TGTGCCAGCAGTTACTCGATATTGGGTACGCAGTACTTC. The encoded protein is CASSYSILGTQYF.

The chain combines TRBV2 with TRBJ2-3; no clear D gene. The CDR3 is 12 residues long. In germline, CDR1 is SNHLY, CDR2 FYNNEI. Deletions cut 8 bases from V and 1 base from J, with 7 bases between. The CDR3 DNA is TGTGCCAGCTGGACGGGCACAGATACGCAGTATTTT. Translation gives CASWTGTDTQYF. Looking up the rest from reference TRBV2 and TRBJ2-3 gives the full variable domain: EPEVTQTPSHQVTQMGQEVILRCVPISNHLYFYWYRQILGQKVEFLVSFYNNEISEKSEIFDDQFSVERPDGSNFTLKIRSTKLEDSAMYFCASWTGTDTQYFGPGTRLTVL.

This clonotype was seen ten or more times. In DNA, the CDR3 is TGTGCCAGCAGTTTGGTGGGACAGGGTTGGGCCGGGGAGCTGTTTTTT. Translated, it gives CASSLVGQGWAGELFF. The chain joins TRBV12-3 or TRBV12-4 to TRBJ2-2; TRBD1 matches 9 bases. V trimming: 3 bases; J trimming: 6 bases; junction bases outside the gene matches: 8. The CDR3 loop spans 16 amino acids.